This T cell receptor (beta chain) was profiled in a study of blood T cell repertoires in COVID-19. Study at large: The cDNA or gDNA used as material had been derived from T cells, B-cell-depleted T cells, or PBMCs.

From germline, CDR1 is LGHDT and CDR2 YNNKEL (reference sequence). The ends were cut back, 1 base at V and 0 bases at J, with 12 bases in the middle. The CDR3 runs to 16 residues. Authors' analysis steps: Nucleated cell number was recorded as an estimate derived from reference gene primer amplification. Libraries were prepared by immunoSEQ multiplex PCR; TCRdb keeps only in-frame clonotypes and omits some of them. V and J calls and clone size are those listed in that table; D and trimming were worked out from the DNA. The table includes around 130,000 clones, around 85% detected once. The V call is TRBV3-1 (or the pseudogene TRBV3-2), the J call TRBJ1-2; D not resolved. Sequencing used peripheral blood. The receptor comes from a human donor in a cohort sampled during active COVID-19. The CDR3 protein is CASSQGRWESNYGYTF. CDR3 coding DNA: TGTGCCAGCAGCCAAGGGAGGTGGGAGTCTAACTATGGCTACACCTTC.